Sequencing of this T cell receptor beta chain was carried out in a study of T cells in localized non-small cell lung cancer. The CDR3 consists of 17 residues. CDR1 and CDR2 from the germline V gene are MNHEY and SMNVEV (reference sequence). V lost 3 bases, J lost 6 bases, and 10 bases stayed unmatched. General study findings and limits: Sequencing, confined to only one tumor region, leaves heterogeneity possible. A higher density of T cells in blood coincided with extended overall survival. Uninvolved adjacent lung showed the highest T cell clonality, exceeding tumor. A median roughly 50 of the top 100 tumor clones appeared in adjacent lung.

This clone was counted once. What it binds is unknown. The repertoire was sequenced with immunoSEQ multiplex PCR; TCRdb's copy has only in-frame clones and lacks some. Of under 20,000 clones in the sample, about 89% were seen once. This sample comprised peripheral blood, obtained before any cancer treatment. The sequence came from a man aged 35 to 69 with stage I lung adenocarcinoma. This chain uses TRBV27 with TRBJ2-6, with TRBD1 matching 8 bases. The CDR3 here is CASSFRDRIRVANVLTF. CDR3 coding DNA: TGTGCCAGCAGTTTCCGGGACAGGATTCGAGTGGCCAACGTCCTGACTTTC. Full variable domain (rest looked up from reference TRBV27 and TRBJ2-6): EAQVTQNPRYLITVTGKKLTVTCSQNMNHEYMSWYRQDPGLGLRQIYYSMNVEVTDKGDVPEGYKVSRKEKRNFPLILESPSPNQTSLYFCASSFRDRIRVANVLTFGAGSRLTVL.